What follows is one T cell receptor beta chain and its context. This entry is derived from a study of blood T cell repertoires in COVID-19. It was during active infection that Seattle patients were enrolled and then longitudinally followed. Repertoires were generated with immunoSEQ multiplex PCR, while TCRdb's copy carries only in-frame clones and drops some. The sample lists some 150,000 clones, about 85% seen once, with approximately 0.63% in the top ten. V was trimmed by 7 bases and J by 4 bases, leaving 4 bases between them. The germline V gene encodes CDR1 LNHDA and CDR2 SQIVND (reference sequence). This CDR3 has 10 amino acids.

The sequence was collected from a man in his sixties with COVID-19, enrolled during active disease. Sequenced input: peripheral blood. This chain connects TRBV19 to TRBJ1-2, with unresolved D. The CDR3 is CASNSYGYTF. Written as DNA, the CDR3 is TGTGCCAGTAACTCCTATGGCTACACCTTC.